This is a list of T cell receptor beta chains from one sample in a study of CXCR3-negative and CXCR3-positive naive CD8 T cells. TCRdb re-called the 5' RACE reads and gives one entry per CDR3 protein, without DNA. The sample table includes roughly 71,000 distinct CDR3 sequences. The sample was naive CXCR3- CD8+ T cells from blood. All receptors derive from a human donor in good health. Some clones in this sample may be carry-over from other donors' samples. The CDR3 runs from the conserved cysteine through the conserved F or W. Each record gives: J gene, V gene, CDR3 length, CDR3 protein.

J: TRBJ2-7
V: TRBV28
length: 14
CDR3: CASKVQGAIYEQYF

J: TRBJ2-7
V: TRBV27
length: 15
CDR3: CASSPGQGAYYEQYF

J: TRBJ2-5
V: TRBV7-9
length: 13
CDR3: CASSLLNGETQYF

J: TRBJ2-1
V: TRBV29-1
length: 13
CDR3: CSTYPGTTYEQFF

J: TRBJ2-5
V: TRBV6-5
length: 15
CDR3: CASSPGQGLGETQYF

J: TRBJ1-2
V: TRBV7-3
length: 15
CDR3: CASSPQGGYNYGYTF

J: TRBJ2-3
V: TRBV7-2
length: 19
CDR3: CASSLASREGLLSSDTQYF

J: TRBJ2-1
V: TRBV6-2/TRBV6-3
length: 17
CDR3: CASSYSSASGRYNEQFF

J: TRBJ2-1
V: TRBV12-3/TRBV12-4
length: 11
CDR3: CASSLSTEQFF

J: TRBJ2-7
V: TRBV9
length: 15
CDR3: CASSVEPGWTYEQYF

J: TRBJ2-2
V: TRBV29-1
length: 12
CDR3: CSVAGTTGELFF

J: TRBJ2-1
V: TRBV28
length: 18
CDR3: CASSFGRVEARPYNEQFF

J: TRBJ2-4
V: TRBV7-9
length: 15
CDR3: CASSSNRGAKNIQYF

J: TRBJ2-3
V: TRBV3-1
length: 17
CDR3: CASSRETGGHSTDTQYF

J: TRBJ2-2
V: TRBV28
length: 15
CDR3: CASSPTGLLTGELFF

J: TRBJ2-1
V: TRBV27
length: 13
CDR3: CASSLTGGEEQFF

J: TRBJ1-1
V: TRBV28
length: 14
CDR3: CASSLEETHTEAFF

J: TRBJ2-7
V: TRBV20-1
length: 12
CDR3: CSARRWGYEQYF

J: TRBJ1-1
V: TRBV10-3
length: 15
CDR3: CAIREGDPVNTEAFF

J: TRBJ2-7
V: TRBV29-1
length: 13
CDR3: CSVAVGSSYEQYF

J: TRBJ2-1
V: TRBV7-9
length: 13
CDR3: CASSSPFHNEQFF

J: TRBJ2-5
V: TRBV4-2
length: 20
CDR3: CASSQDMLTGGPISQETQYF

J: TRBJ1-1
V: TRBV27
length: 13
CDR3: CASAAGPAAEAFF

J: TRBJ2-1
V: TRBV29-1
length: 12
CDR3: CSVGQGPEFWFF

J: TRBJ2-1
V: TRBV6-5
length: 18
CDR3: CASSSWTSVKSSYNEQFF

J: TRBJ2-5
V: TRBV7-8
length: 15
CDR3: CASSLSPAGKETQYF

J: TRBJ2-7
V: TRBV7-2
length: 14
CDR3: CASSLGYEIYEQYF

J: TRBJ2-3
V: TRBV12-3/TRBV12-4
length: 16
CDR3: CASSSTAGGATDTQYF

J: TRBJ2-6
V: TRBV15
length: 16
CDR3: CATSSYDLPGANVLTF

J: TRBJ2-7
V: TRBV11-2
length: 12
CDR3: CASSLKPGEQYF

J: TRBJ2-7
V: TRBV5-1
length: 15
CDR3: CASSLEGVSTYEQYF

J: TRBJ2-1
V: TRBV7-9
length: 17
CDR3: CADRTVRGKDSMDEQFF

J: TRBJ2-1
V: TRBV29-1
length: 13
CDR3: CSVEVRSYNEQFF

J: TRBJ2-2
V: TRBV13
length: 15
CDR3: CASSSRQGGTGELFF